The next 14 T cell receptor beta chains were all read from a single sample in a study of blood T cell repertoires in COVID-19. The assay was immunoSEQ multiplex PCR, and TCRdb's table has in-frame clones only and misses some. This sample has nearly 40,000 clones, with roughly 88% found just once. Material: peripheral blood. These receptors were obtained from a woman in her seventies with acute or convalescent COVID-19.

The rearrangement uses TRBV6-1 and TRBJ2-1; TRBD1 agrees at 7 bases. This CDR3 is built from 16 residues. The junction had 2 bases not matched to a gene; V was cut back by 0 bases and J by 0 bases. Germline-derived CDR1 and CDR2 are MNHNS and SASEGT. The CDR3 region has the DNA TGTGCCAGCAGTGAAGCCGACAGGGTCTCCTACAATGAGCAGTTCTTC. Protein product: CASSEADRVSYNEQFF.

This clone was seen only once. The chain has TRBV11-2 and TRBJ2-3; TRBD2 might be the D (6 bases). CDR1 is SGHAT, CDR2 FQNNGV, per germline. The CDR3 extends over 15 amino acids. Trimming removed 5 bases from V and 0 bases from J, with 12 bases in between. The DNA for the CDR3 is TGTGCCAGCAGCGGGGGGAAAATTAGCACAGATACGCAGTATTTT. Translating it yields CASSGGKISTDTQYF.

This clone has a single count. J is TRBJ1-1 and V is TRBV7-2; a possible D gene is TRBD1 (6 bases). This CDR3 spans 14 amino acids. The V gene lost 5 bases and the J gene lost 8 bases, with 18 bases spanning the gap. In germline, CDR1 is SGHTA, CDR2 FQGNSA. DNA of the CDR3: TGTGCCAGCAGCAACCCTGGACAGCCTAGAGAAGCTTTCTTT. Translation: CASSNPGQPREAFF.

This clone was found once. The gene calls are TRBV5-4 and TRBJ2-5, with D possibly TRBD1 on 8 matching bases. The CDR3 length is 16 residues. V lost 2 bases, J lost 5 bases, and 19 bases lay in between. Looked up from germline, CDR1 is SGHNT and CDR2 is YYREEE (reference sequence). CDR3 DNA: TGTGCCAGCAGCTTTCGAGACAGGGGAGGGGGCGAGACCCAGTACTTC. The encoded protein is CASSFRDRGGGETQYF.

The rearrangement links TRBV30 to TRBJ1-5; no clear D gene. The germline V gene encodes CDR1 GTSNPN and CDR2 SVGIG (reference sequence). The CDR3 runs to 13 residues. Deletions cut 3 bases from V and 2 bases from J, with 8 bases between. CDR3 nucleotide sequence: TGTGCCTGGAGCCTAGTGGGCAATCAGCCCCAGCATTTT. Its protein is CAWSLVGNQPQHF. The full variable domain, its missing parts supplied by reference TRBV30 and TRBJ1-5, is SQTIHQWPATLVQPVGSPLSLECTVEGTSNPNLYWYRQAAGRGLQLLFYSVGIGQISSEVPQNLSASRPQDRQFILSSKKLLLSDSGFYLCAWSLVGNQPQHFGDGTRLSIL.

The CDR3 protein is CASSHGQGVSPLHF. The CDR3, as DNA: TGTGCCAGCAGCCACGGACAGGGTGTTTCACCCCTCCACTTT. The chain uses TRBV7-2 and TRBJ1-6, with 8 bases aligning to TRBD1. V was pared by 5 bases and J by 9 bases, with 6 bases of the junction left unmatched. Germline CDR1 reads SGHTA; CDR2 reads FQGNSA. This CDR3 spans 14 amino acids.

This clone was counted once. The chain uses TRBV7-8 and TRBJ1-1; weak D call: TRBD1 (5 bases). In germline, CDR1 is SGHVS, CDR2 FQNEAQ. V was trimmed by 5 bases and J by 1 base, leaving 11 bases between them. This CDR3 spans 14 amino acids. Here the CDR3 DNA reads TGTGCCAGCAGCCGGACACTCCCGAACACTGAAGCTTTCTTT. It codes for CASSRTLPNTEAFF.

V gene TRBV10-3 combines with J gene TRBJ1-2; no clear D. The CDR3 has 13 residues. The V end was cut by 2 bases, the J end by 3 bases, with 7 bases between. CDR1 is ENHRY and CDR2 is SYGVKD in the germline V gene. The CDR3 nucleotides read TGTGCCATCAGTGAGAGAACTGACTATGGCTACACCTTC. It yields the protein CAISERTDYGYTF.

The rearrangement links TRBV24-1 to TRBJ2-1; TRBD1 agrees at 11 bases. CDR1 is KGHDR and CDR2 is SFDVKD in the germline V gene. Germline trimming cut 0 bases from V and 8 bases from J; bases unmatched to any gene: 8. The CDR3 loop spans 17 amino acids. Here the CDR3 DNA reads TGTGCCACCAGTGATTTGCGGACAGGGGGCTCCTTGGATGAGCAGTTCTTC. Encoded protein: CATSDLRTGGSLDEQFF.

The chain links TRBV7-9 to TRBJ1-3; D may be TRBD1 (5 bases). The CDR3 loop spans 16 amino acids. Trimming removed 5 bases at V and 3 bases at J, with 17 bases between. Germline V gene data show CDR1 as SEHNR and CDR2 as FQNEAQ (reference sequence). CDR3 sequence (DNA): TGTGCCAGCAGCCTTACACTACGACAGTTTGGAAACACCATATATTTT. It is translated as CASSLTLRQFGNTIYF.

The CDR3 protein is CASSSSGVPYNEQFF. DNA for the CDR3: TGCGCCAGCAGCTCCTCGGGGGTCCCCTACAATGAGCAGTTCTTC. V and J are TRBV5-1 and TRBJ2-1; the D gene is possibly TRBD2 (6 bases). V was pared by 3 bases and J by 2 bases, with 12 bases between. CDR3 size: 15 residues. Germline V gives CDR1 SGHRS, CDR2 YFSETQ. The full variable domain, rest sourced from reference TRBV5-1 and TRBJ2-1, is KAGVTQTPRYLIKTRGQQVTLSCSPISGHRSVSWYQQTPGQGLQFLFEYFSETQRNKGNFPGRFSGRQFSNSRSEMNVSTLELGDSALYLCASSSSGVPYNEQFFGPGTRLTVL.

The chain links TRBV4-1 to TRBJ2-3; D possibly corresponds to TRBD1 (6 bases). Germline V lookup: CDR1 MGHRA, CDR2 YSYEKL. The CDR3 totals 15 residues. The V gene lost 4 bases and the J gene lost 2 bases, with 13 bases spanning the gap. The CDR3 protein is CASSPTGPNTDTQYF. The CDR3 coding sequence is TGCGCCAGCAGCCCGACAGGCCCCAACACAGATACGCAGTATTTT.

The chain recombines TRBV12-2 with TRBJ1-5. TRBV12-2 is labeled a pseudogene. This CDR3 has 17 amino acids. In nucleotides, the CDR3 is TGTGCAAGTCGCTATCCCCCACCGCGAGAGGGCAATCAGCCCCAGCATTTT. Translated: CASRYPPPREGNQPQHF.

This clone was recorded once. This chain connects TRBV12-3 or TRBV12-4 to TRBJ1-1; 9 nucleotides match TRBD1. J lost 12 bases, V lost 4 bases, and 9 bases had no gene match. This CDR3 contains 13 residues. In DNA, the CDR3 is TGTGCCAGCAGTTCGGACAGGGGTTCTTGGACTTTCTTT. Protein sequence: CASSSDRGSWTFF.